The 20 T cell receptor beta chains listed next were all sequenced from one sample in a study of graft-versus-host responses after intestinal transplantation. Their recognized antigens are unknown. Only in-frame clones appear in the TCRdb table, and some are missing; sequencing was by immunoSEQ multiplex PCR. The repertoire holds 65,000 to 90,000 clones, with more than 80% as singletons. This material consisted of unstimulated CD8+ T cells sorted from spleen or lymph node cells, taken before intestinal transplant. These receptors were collected from a human donor who received an intestinal transplant.

The chain joins TRBV9 to TRBJ2-7; TRBD2 matches 9 bases. The germline gives CDR1 SGDLS, CDR2 YYNGEE. The CDR3 runs 15 residues. Losses at the gene ends were 4 bases for V and 4 bases for J; bases not matched to a gene: 9. CDR3 region: CASSPGGSGGYEQYF. The CDR3 nucleotides read TGTGCCAGCAGCCCTGGGGGTAGCGGGGGTTACGAGCAGTACTTC.

A single count supports this clone. The chain combines TRBV10-3 with TRBJ2-2; a weak D match, TRBD1 (5 bases). CDR1 and CDR2 (germline): ENHRY, SYGVKD. Trimming shortened V by 0 bases and J by 5 bases, and 7 bases separated the two germline ends. The CDR3 is 14 residues long. The CDR3 spells CAISESSGTGELFF. The CDR3, as DNA: TGTGCCATCAGTGAGTCGTCAGGGACCGGGGAGCTGTTTTTT.

Remarks on this clone: Other DNA sequences in the same sample also yield this CDR3. CDR3 sequence reads: CASSRQGYTDTQYF. Here the CDR3 DNA reads TGCGCCAGCAGTAGACAGGGGTACACAGATACGCAGTATTTT. The chain uses TRBV10-1 and TRBJ2-3; 8 nucleotides match TRBD1. With V trimmed by 5 bases and J by 2 bases, 3 bases remained unmatched. From germline, CDR1 is WNHNN and CDR2 SYGVQD (reference sequence). The CDR3 consists of 14 residues.

The J gene is TRBJ2-7, the V gene TRBV27, with 8 positions matching TRBD1. This CDR3 is built from 13 residues. V dropped 7 bases and J dropped 5; count of bases not matched to a gene: 7. Germline CDR1 MNHEY, CDR2 SMNVEV (reference sequence). In nucleotides, the CDR3 is TGTGCCAGCACCCCAGGGGGACAGGACGAGCAGTACTTC. Translated: CASTPGGQDEQYF.

This chain connects TRBV6-1 to TRBJ2-7; TRBD1 matches 8 bases. The germline V gene encodes CDR1 MNHNS and CDR2 SASEGT. The CDR3 covers 15 residues. The ends lost 6 bases at V and 3 bases at J; junction bases unmatched: 10. Written as DNA, the CDR3 is TGTGCCAGCAGGCCGTCCGGGACAGGCGACTACGAGCAGTACTTC. Its translation: CASRPSGTGDYEQYF.

The chain's CDR3 is CASSLDRANQPQHF. The CDR3 DNA reads TGCGCCAGCAGCTTGGACAGGGCCAATCAGCCCCAGCATTTT. The V call is TRBV5-1, the J call TRBJ1-5; a weak D match, TRBD1 (6 bases). The CDR3 spans 14 residues. The germline V gene has CDR1 SGHRS and CDR2 YFSETQ. The V and J ends lost 0 bases and 3 bases respectively, with 7 bases between them. Full variable domain (missing parts from reference TRBV5-1 and TRBJ1-5): KAGVTQTPRYLIKTRGQQVTLSCSPISGHRSVSWYQQTPGQGLQFLFEYFSETQRNKGNFPGRFSGRQFSNSRSEMNVSTLELGDSALYLCASSLDRANQPQHFGDGTRLSIL.

In its sample, this clone was seen once. J is TRBJ1-2 and V is TRBV6-1; 8 bases agree with TRBD1. The CDR3 extends over 18 amino acids. With V trimmed by 3 bases and J by 8 bases, 20 bases remained unmatched. Per the germline V gene, CDR1 is MNHNS and CDR2 is SASEGT. CDR3 coding DNA: TGTGCCAGCAGTGATTATAGCATGGGGCCAGGGGGCATACGGGGCTACACCTTC. Amino acid sequence: CASSDYSMGPGGIRGYTF.

The chain employs TRBV28 and TRBJ1-5; no clear D gene. The V and J ends lost 8 bases and 0 bases respectively, with 14 bases between them. The CDR3 spans 15 residues. Germline V CDR1 and CDR2: MDHEN, SYDVKM. CDR3 nucleotide sequence: TGTGCCAGCGGCCTATACAGATATAGCAATCAGCCCCAGCATTTT. Its protein product is CASGLYRYSNQPQHF.

The chain is built from TRBV7-3 and TRBJ2-7; 10 nucleotides align to TRBD2. J gave up 3 bases and V 1 base, and 6 bases lay outside the gene matches. The CDR3 spans 16 residues. Germline lookup yields CDR1 SGHTA and CDR2 FQGTGA. The CDR3 DNA reads as TGTGCCAGCAGCTTAAAGGGTGGACTAGCGGTCTACGAGCAGTACTTC. Amino acids: CASSLKGGLAVYEQYF. Full variable domain (missing parts from reference TRBV7-3 and TRBJ2-7): GAGVSQTPSNKVTEKGKYVELRCDPISGHTALYWYRQSLGQGPEFLIYFQGTGAADDSGLPNDRFFAVRPEGSVSTLKIQRTERGDSAVYLCASSLKGGLAVYEQYFGPGTRLTVT.

The chain links TRBV13 to TRBJ2-7; 7 bases fit TRBD1. V lost 4 bases and J lost 3; bases outside the gene matches: 3. This CDR3 is 13 amino acids long. Germline values: CDR1 PRHDT, CDR2 FYEKMQ (reference sequence). CDR3 sequence: CASSSGTVYEQYF. The CDR3 DNA sequence: TGTGCCAGCAGCTCCGGGACAGTCTACGAGCAGTACTTC. The variable domain in full, with the rest retrieved from reference TRBV13 and TRBJ2-7, is AAGVIQSPRHLIKEKRETATLKCYPIPRHDTVYWYQQGPGQDPQFLISFYEKMQSDKGSIPDRFSAQQFSDYHSELNMSSLELGDSALYFCASSSGTVYEQYFGPGTRLTVT.

The chain is built from TRBV30 and TRBJ2-7; 7 bases agree with TRBD1. V shed 8 bases and J 1 base; nucleotides not matched to a gene: 2. The CDR3 loop spans 11 amino acids. The V gene's germline CDR1 is GTSNPN and CDR2 SVGIG (reference sequence). The chain's CDR3 is CAGTDSYEQYF. The CDR3 bases are TGTGCCGGGACAGATTCCTACGAGCAGTACTTC.

The table lists this clone with a count of one. V gene TRBV19 combines with J gene TRBJ1-5; 7 nucleotides match TRBD1. The germline gives CDR1 LNHDA, CDR2 SQIVND (reference sequence). J was trimmed by 9 bases and V by 6 bases; bases with no gene match: 11. This CDR3 region has 14 residues. The CDR3 DNA follows: TGTGCCAGTAGACTAGGGGGCGAGGCTGCGCCCCAGCATTTT. Amino acid sequence: CASRLGGEAAPQHF.

The chain uses TRBV13 and TRBJ2-2, with D possibly matching TRBD2 (6 bases). The CDR3 extends over 19 amino acids. V was trimmed by 4 bases and J by 1 base, leaving 22 bases between them. CDR1 is PRHDT and CDR2 is FYEKMQ in the germline V gene (reference sequence). CDR3 loop: CASSSNSFGAGLNTGELFF. The CDR3 nucleotides read TGTGCCAGCAGCTCCAACTCCTTTGGGGCGGGGCTGAACACCGGGGAGCTGTTTTTT.

The chain recombines TRBV4-1 with TRBJ2-3; the match to TRBD2 covers 7 bases. CDR1 and CDR2 from the germline V gene are MGHRA and YSYEKL. This CDR3 has 16 residues. V shed 3 bases, J shed 2 bases, and the junction held 8 bases outside the gene matches. CDR3 DNA: TGCGCCAGCAGCCATTTGGAACGGGGGGTCACAGATACGCAGTATTTT. Its protein is CASSHLERGVTDTQYF.

V and J are TRBV6-1 and TRBJ2-1; 8 nucleotides line up with TRBD1. Trimming at V came to 3 bases and at J to 3 bases, leaving 1 base not matched to a gene. Germline V gene data show CDR1 as MNHNS and CDR2 as SASEGT. CDR3 length: 14 amino acids. CDR3: CASSETGVYNEQFF. The DNA of the CDR3 is TGTGCCAGCAGTGAGACAGGGGTCTACAATGAGCAGTTCTTC.

This clone was observed a single time. The rearrangement joins TRBV28 to TRBJ2-7; 10 bases fit TRBD2. This CDR3 is 16 amino acids long. Germline V gives CDR1 MDHEN, CDR2 SYDVKM. V lost 1 base to trimming and J lost 4 bases; unmatched junction nucleotides: 7. The CDR3: CASSLSATSGQYEQYF. CDR3 nucleotides: TGTGCCAGCAGTTTATCGGCGACTAGCGGGCAGTACGAGCAGTACTTC.

J is TRBJ2-5 and V is TRBV10-3; D is possibly TRBD2 (5 bases). Germline values: CDR1 ENHRY, CDR2 SYGVKD. V was trimmed by 5 bases and J by 7 bases, leaving 17 bases between them. This CDR3 has 14 amino acids. The DNA for the CDR3 is TGTGCCATCAGTCGGACTCTCGCGGTGGGGACCCAGTACTTC. Its translation is CAISRTLAVGTQYF.

CDR3: CASSSGQGLFIGYTGELFF. The CDR3 nucleotides are TGTGCCAGCAGCTCCGGACAGGGCCTATTCATTGGGTACACCGGGGAGCTGTTTTTT. The chain combines TRBV28 with TRBJ2-2; 8 bases agree with TRBD1. CDR1 is MDHEN and CDR2 is SYDVKM in the germline V gene. V dropped 6 bases and J dropped 3; count of bases not matched to a gene: 18. CDR3 length: 19 residues.

This sequence joins TRBV4-2 and TRBJ1-2; D is undetermined. The germline V and J ends were trimmed by 3 bases and 6 bases, with 14 bases remaining between them. Germline lookup yields CDR1 LGHNA and CDR2 YNFKEQ. CDR3 size: 14 residues. The CDR3 coding sequence is TGTGCCAGCAGCCAGAGACAATCTCTGGATGGCTACACCTTC. Translation gives CASSQRQSLDGYTF.

V usage is TRBV7-8 and J usage is TRBJ2-5; TRBD2 matches at 8 bases. J lost 2 bases, V lost 3 bases, and 8 bases had no gene match. Germline CDR1 and CDR2: SGHVS and FQNEAQ. CDR3 length equals 16 residues. The CDR3 coding sequence is TGTGCCAGCAGCTTGTTCCCCGGGGGGGCACAAGAGACCCAGTACTTC. It translates to CASSLFPGGAQETQYF. Together with reference TRBV7-8 and TRBJ2-5, the CDR3 gives the full variable domain: GAGVSQSPRYKVAKRGQDVALRCDPISGHVSLFWYQQALGQGPEFLTYFQNEAQLDKSGLPSDRFFAERPEGSVSTLKIQRTQQEDSAVYLCASSLFPGGAQETQYFGPGTRLLVL.